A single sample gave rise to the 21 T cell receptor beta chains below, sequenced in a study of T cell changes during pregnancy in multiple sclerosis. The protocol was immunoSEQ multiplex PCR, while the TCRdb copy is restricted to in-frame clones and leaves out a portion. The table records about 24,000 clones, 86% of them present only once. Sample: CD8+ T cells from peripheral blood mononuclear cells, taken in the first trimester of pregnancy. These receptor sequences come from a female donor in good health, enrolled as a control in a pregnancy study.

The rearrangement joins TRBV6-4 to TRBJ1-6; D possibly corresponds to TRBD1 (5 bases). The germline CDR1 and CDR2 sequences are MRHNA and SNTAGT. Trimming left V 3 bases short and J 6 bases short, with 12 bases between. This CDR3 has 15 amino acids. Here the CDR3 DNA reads TGTGCCAGCAGTGAAGGTTCAGGGATTAATTCACCCCTCCACTTT. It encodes CASSEGSGINSPLHF.

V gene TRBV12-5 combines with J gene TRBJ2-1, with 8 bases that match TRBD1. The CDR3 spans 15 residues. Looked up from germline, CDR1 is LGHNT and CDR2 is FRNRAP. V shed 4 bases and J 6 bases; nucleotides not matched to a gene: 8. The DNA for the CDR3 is TGTGCTAGTGGTTATTGGACAGGGCGGGGCAATGAGCAGTTCTTC. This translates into CASGYWTGRGNEQFF.

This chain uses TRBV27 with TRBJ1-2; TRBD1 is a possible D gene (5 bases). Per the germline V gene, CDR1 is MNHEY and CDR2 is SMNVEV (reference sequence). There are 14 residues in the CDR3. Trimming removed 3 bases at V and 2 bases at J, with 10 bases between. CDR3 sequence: CASSFSRANYGYTF. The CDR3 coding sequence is TGTGCCAGCAGTTTCTCCAGGGCCAACTATGGCTACACCTTC.

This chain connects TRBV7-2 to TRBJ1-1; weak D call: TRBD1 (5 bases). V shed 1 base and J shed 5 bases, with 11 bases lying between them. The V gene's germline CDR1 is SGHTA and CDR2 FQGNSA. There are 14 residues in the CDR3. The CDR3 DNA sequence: TGTGCCAGCAGCTTAGACGGGGGAGGGACTGAAGCTTTCTTT. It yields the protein CASSLDGGGTEAFF.

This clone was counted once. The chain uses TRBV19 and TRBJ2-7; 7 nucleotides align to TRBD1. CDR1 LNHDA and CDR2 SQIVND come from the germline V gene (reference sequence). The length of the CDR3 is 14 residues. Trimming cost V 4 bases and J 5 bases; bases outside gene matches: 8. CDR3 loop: CASSRADRFDEQYF. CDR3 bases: TGTGCCAGTAGTAGAGCGGACAGGTTTGACGAGCAGTACTTC.

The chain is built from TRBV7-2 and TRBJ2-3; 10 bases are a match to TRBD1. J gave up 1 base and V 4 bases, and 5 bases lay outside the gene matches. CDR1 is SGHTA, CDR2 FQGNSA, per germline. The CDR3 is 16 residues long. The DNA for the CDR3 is TGTGCCAGCAGCTGGGACAGGGGAGGGGGCACAGATACGCAGTATTTT. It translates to CASSWDRGGGTDTQYF.

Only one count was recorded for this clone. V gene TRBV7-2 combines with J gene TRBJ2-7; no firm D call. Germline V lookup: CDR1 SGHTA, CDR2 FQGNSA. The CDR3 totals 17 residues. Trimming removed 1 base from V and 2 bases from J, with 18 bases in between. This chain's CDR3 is CASSLVPLVNPTYEQYF. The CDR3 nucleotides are TGTGCCAGCAGCTTAGTGCCCCTAGTAAACCCGACCTACGAGCAGTACTTC.

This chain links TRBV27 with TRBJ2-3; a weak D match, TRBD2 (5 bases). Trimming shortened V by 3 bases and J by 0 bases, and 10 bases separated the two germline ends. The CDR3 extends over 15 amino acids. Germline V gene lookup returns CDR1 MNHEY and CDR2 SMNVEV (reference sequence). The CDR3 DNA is TGTGCCAGCAGTTTCAGCGGCTCTAGCACAGATACGCAGTATTTT. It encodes CASSFSGSSTDTQYF.

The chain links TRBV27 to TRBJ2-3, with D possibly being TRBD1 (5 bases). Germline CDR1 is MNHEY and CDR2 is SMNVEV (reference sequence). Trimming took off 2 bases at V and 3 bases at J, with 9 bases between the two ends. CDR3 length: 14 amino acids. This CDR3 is CASSLGPGTDTQYF. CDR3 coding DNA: TGTGCCAGCAGTTTAGGCCCAGGGACAGATACGCAGTATTTT.

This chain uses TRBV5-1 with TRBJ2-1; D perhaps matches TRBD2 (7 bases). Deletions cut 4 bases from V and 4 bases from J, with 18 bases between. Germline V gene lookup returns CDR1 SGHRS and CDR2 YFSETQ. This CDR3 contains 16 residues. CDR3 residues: CASSQRGGDPYNEQFF. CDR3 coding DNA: TGCGCCAGCAGCCAAAGAGGGGGGGACCCTTACAATGAGCAGTTCTTC.

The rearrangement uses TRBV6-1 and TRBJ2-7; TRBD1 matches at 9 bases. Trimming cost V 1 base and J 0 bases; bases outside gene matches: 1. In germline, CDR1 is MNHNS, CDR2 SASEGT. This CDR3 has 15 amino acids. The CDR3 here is CASSEGQGGSYEQYF. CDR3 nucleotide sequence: TGTGCCAGCAGTGAAGGACAGGGGGGCTCCTACGAGCAGTACTTC.

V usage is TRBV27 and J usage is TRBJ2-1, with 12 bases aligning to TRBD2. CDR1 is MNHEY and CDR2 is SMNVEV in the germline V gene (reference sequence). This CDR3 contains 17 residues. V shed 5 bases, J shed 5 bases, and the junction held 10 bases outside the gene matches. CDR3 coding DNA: TGTGCCAGCAGTGACACCCTAGCGGGGGGGTGGAACAATGAGCAGTTCTTC. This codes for CASSDTLAGGWNNEQFF.

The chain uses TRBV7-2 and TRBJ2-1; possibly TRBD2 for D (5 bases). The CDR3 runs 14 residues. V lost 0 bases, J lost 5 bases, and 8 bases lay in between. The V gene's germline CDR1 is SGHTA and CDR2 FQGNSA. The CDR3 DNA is TGTGCCAGCAGCTTAGCGCTGAGGGACAATGAGCAGTTCTTC. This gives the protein CASSLALRDNEQFF.

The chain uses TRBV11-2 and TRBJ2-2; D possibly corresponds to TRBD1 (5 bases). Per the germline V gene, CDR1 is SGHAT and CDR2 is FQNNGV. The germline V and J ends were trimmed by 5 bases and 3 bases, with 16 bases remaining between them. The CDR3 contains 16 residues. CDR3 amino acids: CASSPRWGVYTGELFF. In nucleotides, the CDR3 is TGTGCCAGCAGCCCACGGTGGGGCGTATACACCGGGGAGCTGTTTTTT.

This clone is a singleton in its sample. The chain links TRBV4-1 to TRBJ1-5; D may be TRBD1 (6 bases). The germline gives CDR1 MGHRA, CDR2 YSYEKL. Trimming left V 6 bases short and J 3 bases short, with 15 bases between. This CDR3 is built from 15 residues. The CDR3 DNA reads TGCGCCAGCAGGGAGAATCAGGGGTACAATCAGCCCCAGCATTTT. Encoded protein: CASRENQGYNQPQHF.

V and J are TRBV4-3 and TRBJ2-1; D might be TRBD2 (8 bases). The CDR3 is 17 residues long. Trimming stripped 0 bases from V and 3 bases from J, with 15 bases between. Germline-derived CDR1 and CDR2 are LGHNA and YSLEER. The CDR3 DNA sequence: TGCGCCAGCAGCCAAGATAAGGGGGCGGGGGGCTACAATGAGCAGTTCTTC. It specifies CASSQDKGAGGYNEQFF.

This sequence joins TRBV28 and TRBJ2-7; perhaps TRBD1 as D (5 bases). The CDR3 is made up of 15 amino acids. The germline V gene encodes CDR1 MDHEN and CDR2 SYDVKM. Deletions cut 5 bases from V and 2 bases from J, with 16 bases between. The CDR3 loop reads CASSPPGSQTYEQYF. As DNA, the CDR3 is TGTGCCAGCAGTCCGCCAGGGTCCCAAACCTACGAGCAGTACTTC.

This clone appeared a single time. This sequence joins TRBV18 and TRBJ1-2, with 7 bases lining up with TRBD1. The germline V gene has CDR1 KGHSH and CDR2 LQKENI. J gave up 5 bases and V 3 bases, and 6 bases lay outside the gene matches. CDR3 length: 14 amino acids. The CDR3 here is CASSPSGTAYGYTF. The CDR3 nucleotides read TGTGCCAGCTCACCCTCTGGGACAGCTTATGGCTACACCTTC. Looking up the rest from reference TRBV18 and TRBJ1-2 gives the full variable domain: NAGVMQNPRHLVRRRGQEARLRCSPMKGHSHVYWYRQLPEEGLKFMVYLQKENIIDESGMPKERFSAEFPKEGPSILRIQQVVRGDSAAYFCASSPSGTAYGYTFGSGTRLTVV.

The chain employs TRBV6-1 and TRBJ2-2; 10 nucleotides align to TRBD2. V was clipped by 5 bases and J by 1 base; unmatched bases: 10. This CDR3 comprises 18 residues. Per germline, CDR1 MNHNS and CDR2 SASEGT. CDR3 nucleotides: TGTGCCAGCAGTCAAGACCCACTAGCGGGGATGAACACCGGGGAGCTGTTTTTT. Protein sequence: CASSQDPLAGMNTGELFF.

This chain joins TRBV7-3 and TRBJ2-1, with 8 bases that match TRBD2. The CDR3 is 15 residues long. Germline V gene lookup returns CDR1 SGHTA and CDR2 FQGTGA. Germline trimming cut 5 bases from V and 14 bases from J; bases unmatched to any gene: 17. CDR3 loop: CASSPGGLAWEGKFF. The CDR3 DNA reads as TGTGCCAGCAGCCCCGGAGGACTAGCTTGGGAGGGAAAGTTCTTC. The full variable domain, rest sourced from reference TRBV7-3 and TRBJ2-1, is GAGVSQTPSNKVTEKGKYVELRCDPISGHTALYWYRQSLGQGPEFLIYFQGTGAADDSGLPNDRFFAVRPEGSVSTLKIQRTERGDSAVYLCASSPGGLAWEGKFFGPGTRLTVL.

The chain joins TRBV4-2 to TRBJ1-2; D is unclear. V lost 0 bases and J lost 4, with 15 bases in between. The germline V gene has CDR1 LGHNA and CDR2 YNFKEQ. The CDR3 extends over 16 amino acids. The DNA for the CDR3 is TGTGCCAGCAGCCAAGAAAAGGAGGCAAACTTCTATGGCTACACCTTC. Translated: CASSQEKEANFYGYTF.